This T cell receptor beta chain comes out of a study of T cells after yellow fever vaccination. This CDR3 spans 15 amino acids. Germline V gene lookup returns CDR1 SGHTA and CDR2 FQGNSA. The junction had 8 bases not matched to a gene; V was cut back by 2 bases and J by 13 bases. TCRdb fed the 5' RACE reads into MiXCR, producing one record per CDR3 protein. The table records hundreds of thousands of distinct CDR3 sequences, over 9% of them present only once. Specimen: PBMCs, collected on the day of the yellow fever booster vaccination. The receptor's source is a young man who received the YFV17D yellow fever vaccine. The gene calls are TRBV7-2 and TRBJ2-1, with TRBD2 matching 13 bases. DNA for the CDR3: TGTGCCAGCAGCTTAACTAGCGGGAGGGCTCGAAAACAGTTCTTC. Its protein is CASSLTSGRARKQFF.